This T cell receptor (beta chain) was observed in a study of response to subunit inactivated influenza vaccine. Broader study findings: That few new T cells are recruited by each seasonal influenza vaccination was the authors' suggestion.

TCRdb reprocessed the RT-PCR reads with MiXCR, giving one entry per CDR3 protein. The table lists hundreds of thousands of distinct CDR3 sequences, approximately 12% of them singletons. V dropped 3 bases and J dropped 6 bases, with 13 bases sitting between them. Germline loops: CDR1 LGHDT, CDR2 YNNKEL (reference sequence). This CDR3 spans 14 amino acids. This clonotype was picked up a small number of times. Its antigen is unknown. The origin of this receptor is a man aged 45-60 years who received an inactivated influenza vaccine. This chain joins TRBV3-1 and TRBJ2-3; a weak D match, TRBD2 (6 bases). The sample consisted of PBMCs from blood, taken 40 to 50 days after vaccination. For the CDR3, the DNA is TGTGCCAGCAGCCAGGAGCGGGTCCGCGATACGCAGTATTTT. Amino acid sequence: CASSQERVRDTQYF.